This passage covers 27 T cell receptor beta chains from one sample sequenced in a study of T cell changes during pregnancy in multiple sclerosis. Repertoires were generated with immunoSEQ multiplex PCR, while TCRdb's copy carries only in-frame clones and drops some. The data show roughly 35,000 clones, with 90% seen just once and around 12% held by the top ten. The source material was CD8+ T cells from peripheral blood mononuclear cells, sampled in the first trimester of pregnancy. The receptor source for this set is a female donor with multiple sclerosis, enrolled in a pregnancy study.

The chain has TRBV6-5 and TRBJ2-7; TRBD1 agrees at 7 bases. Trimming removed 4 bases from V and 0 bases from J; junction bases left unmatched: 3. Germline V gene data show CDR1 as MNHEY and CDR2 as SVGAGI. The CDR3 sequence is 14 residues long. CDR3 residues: CASSFWDSSYEQYF. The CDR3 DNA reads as TGTGCCAGCAGTTTCTGGGACAGCTCCTACGAGCAGTACTTC.

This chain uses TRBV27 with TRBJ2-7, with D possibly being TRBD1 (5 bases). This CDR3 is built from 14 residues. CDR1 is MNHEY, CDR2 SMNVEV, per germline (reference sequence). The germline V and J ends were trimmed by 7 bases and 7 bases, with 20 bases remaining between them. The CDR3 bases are TGTGCCAGCACCCGGAGACCAGGGATGGGGGAGCAGTACTTC. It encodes CASTRRPGMGEQYF.

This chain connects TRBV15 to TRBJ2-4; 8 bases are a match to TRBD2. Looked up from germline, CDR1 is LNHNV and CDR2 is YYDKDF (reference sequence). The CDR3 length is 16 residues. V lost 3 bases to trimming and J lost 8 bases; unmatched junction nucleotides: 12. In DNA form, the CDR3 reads TGTGCCACCAGCAGTCTAGTCGGGAGGGCCCAAGACATTCAGTACTTC. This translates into CATSSLVGRAQDIQYF.

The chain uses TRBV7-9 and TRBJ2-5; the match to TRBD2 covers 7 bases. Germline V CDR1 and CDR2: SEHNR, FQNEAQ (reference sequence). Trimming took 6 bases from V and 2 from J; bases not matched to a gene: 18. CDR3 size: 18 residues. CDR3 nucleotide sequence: TGTGCCAGCAGTCACCCTCCCTTTGGGGGAGGGTGGCAAGAGACCCAGTACTTC. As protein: CASSHPPFGGGWQETQYF.

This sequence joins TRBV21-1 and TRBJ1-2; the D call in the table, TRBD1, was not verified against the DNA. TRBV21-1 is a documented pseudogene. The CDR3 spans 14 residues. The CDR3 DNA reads TGTGCCAACCCCGGGACAGGGGGCAACTATGGCTACACCTTC. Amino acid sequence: CANPGTGGNYGYTF.

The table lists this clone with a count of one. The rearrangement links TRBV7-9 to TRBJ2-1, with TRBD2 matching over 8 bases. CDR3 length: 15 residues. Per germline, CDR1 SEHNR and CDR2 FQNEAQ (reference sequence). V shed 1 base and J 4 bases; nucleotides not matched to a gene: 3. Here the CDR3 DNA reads TGTGCCAGCAGCTTAGGTACTAGCGGATACAATGAGCAGTTCTTC. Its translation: CASSLGTSGYNEQFF.

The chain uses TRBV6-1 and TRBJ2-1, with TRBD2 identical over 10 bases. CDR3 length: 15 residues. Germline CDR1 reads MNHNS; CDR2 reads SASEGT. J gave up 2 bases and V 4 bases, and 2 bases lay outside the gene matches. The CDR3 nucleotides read TGTGCCAGCAGTGGACTAGCGGGCGCCTACAATGAGCAGTTCTTC. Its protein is CASSGLAGAYNEQFF.

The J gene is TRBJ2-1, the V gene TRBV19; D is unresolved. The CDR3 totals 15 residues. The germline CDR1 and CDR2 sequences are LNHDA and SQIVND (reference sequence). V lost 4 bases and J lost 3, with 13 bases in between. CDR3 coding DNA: TGTGCCAGTAGTACGACTGCCACTGGCTACAATGAGCAGTTCTTC. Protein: CASSTTATGYNEQFF.

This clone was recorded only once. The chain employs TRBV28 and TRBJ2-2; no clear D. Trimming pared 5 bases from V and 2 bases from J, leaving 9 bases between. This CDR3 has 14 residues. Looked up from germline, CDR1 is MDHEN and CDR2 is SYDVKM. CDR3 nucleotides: TGTGCCAGCAGTCCCCTCCCCAACACCGGGGAGCTGTTTTTT. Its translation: CASSPLPNTGELFF.

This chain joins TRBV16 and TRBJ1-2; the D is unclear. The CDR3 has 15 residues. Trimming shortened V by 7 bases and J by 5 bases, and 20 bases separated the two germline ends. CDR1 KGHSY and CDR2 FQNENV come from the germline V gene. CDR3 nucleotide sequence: TGTGCCAGCACGAGCGATTGGGCGGGCGATTATGGCTACACCTTC. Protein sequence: CASTSDWAGDYGYTF.

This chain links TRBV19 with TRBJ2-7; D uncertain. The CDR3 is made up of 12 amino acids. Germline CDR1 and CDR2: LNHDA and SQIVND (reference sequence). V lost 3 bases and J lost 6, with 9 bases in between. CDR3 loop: CASSMGNVEQYF. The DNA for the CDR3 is TGTGCCAGTAGTATGGGCAACGTCGAGCAGTACTTC.

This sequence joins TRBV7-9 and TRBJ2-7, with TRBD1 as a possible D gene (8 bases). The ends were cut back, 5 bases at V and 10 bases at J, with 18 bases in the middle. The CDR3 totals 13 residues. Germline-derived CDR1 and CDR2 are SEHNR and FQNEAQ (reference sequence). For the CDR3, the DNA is TGTGCCAGCAGCAGCGGGACAGGAAGCGAACAGTACTTC. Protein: CASSSGTGSEQYF.

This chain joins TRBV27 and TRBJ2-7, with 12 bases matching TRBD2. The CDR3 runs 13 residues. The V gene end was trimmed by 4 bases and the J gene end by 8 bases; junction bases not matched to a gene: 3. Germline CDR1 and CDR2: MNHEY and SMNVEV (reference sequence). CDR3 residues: CASSSSGRAKQYF. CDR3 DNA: TGTGCCAGCAGTTCTAGCGGGAGGGCGAAGCAGTACTTC.

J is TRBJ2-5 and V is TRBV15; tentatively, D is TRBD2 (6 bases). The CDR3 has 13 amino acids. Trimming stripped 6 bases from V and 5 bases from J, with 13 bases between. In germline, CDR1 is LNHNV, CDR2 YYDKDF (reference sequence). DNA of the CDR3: TGTGCCACCAGACGTGTGGGGGGTGAGACCCAGTACTTC. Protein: CATRRVGGETQYF. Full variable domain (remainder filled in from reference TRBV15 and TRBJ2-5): DAMVIQNPRYQVTQFGKPVTLSCSQTLNHNVMYWYQQKSSQAPKLLFHYYDKDFNNEADTPDNFQSRRPNTSFCFLDIRSPGLGDTAMYLCATRRVGGETQYFGPGTRLLVL.

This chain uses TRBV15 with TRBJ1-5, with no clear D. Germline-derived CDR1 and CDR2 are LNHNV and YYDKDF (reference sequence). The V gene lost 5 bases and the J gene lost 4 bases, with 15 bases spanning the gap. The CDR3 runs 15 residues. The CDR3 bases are TGTGCCACCAGCCCCTCGGGGAAGTCGAATCAGCCCCAGCATTTT. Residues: CATSPSGKSNQPQHF.

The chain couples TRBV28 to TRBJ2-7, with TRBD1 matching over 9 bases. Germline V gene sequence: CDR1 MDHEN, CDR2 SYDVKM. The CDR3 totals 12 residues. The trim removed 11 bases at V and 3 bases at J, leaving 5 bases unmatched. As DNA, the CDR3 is TGTGCCGCGGGACAGGGTTACTACGAGCAGTACTTC. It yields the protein CAAGQGYYEQYF.

The CDR3 is CASSAGTSGSSSYNEQFF. The CDR3 nucleotides read TGTGCCAGCAGTGCCGGGACTAGCGGCTCCAGCTCCTACAATGAGCAGTTCTTC. The chain links TRBV25-1 to TRBJ2-1, with 11 bases fitting TRBD2. Germline values: CDR1 MGHDK, CDR2 SYGVNS. The CDR3 sequence is 18 residues long. Trimming took 4 bases from V and 0 from J; bases not matched to a gene: 8. The complete variable domain, with remaining parts taken from reference TRBV25-1 and TRBJ2-1, reads EADIYQTPRYLVIGTGKKITLECSQTMGHDKMYWYQQDPGMELHLIHYSYGVNSTEKGDLSSESTVSRIRTEHFPLTLESARPSHTSQYLCASSAGTSGSSSYNEQFFGPGTRLTVL.

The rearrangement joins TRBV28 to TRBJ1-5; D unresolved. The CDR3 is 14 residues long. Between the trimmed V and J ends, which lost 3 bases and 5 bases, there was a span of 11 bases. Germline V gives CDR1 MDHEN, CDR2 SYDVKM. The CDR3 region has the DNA TGTGCCAGCAGTTTGGGGAGGTTATATCAGCCCCAGCATTTT. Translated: CASSLGRLYQPQHF.

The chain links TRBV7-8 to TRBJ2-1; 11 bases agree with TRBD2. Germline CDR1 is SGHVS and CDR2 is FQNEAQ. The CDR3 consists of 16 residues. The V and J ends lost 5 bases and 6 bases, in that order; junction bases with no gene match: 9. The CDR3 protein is CASSLTVAGGFNEQFF. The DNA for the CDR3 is TGTGCCAGCAGCCTTACGGTAGCGGGAGGGTTCAATGAGCAGTTCTTC.

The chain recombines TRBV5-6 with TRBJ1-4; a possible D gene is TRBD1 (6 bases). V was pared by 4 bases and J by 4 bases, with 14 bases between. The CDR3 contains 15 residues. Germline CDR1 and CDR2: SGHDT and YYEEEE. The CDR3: CASSRAGAGNEKLFF. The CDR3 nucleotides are TGTGCCAGCAGCCGCGCAGGGGCCGGTAATGAAAAACTGTTTTTT.

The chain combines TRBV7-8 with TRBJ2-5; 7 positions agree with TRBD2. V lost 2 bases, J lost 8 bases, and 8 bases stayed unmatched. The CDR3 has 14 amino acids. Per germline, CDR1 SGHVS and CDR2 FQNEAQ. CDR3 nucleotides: TGTGCCAGCAGCTTATCCGCGGGGGTGGTTACCCAGTACTTC. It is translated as CASSLSAGVVTQYF.

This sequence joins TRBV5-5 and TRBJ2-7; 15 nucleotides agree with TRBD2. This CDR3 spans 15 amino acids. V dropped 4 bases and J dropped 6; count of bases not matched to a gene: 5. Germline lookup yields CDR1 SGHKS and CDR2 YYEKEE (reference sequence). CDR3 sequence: CASSPGTSGRSEQYF. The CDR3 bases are TGTGCCAGCAGCCCCGGGACTAGCGGGAGGTCCGAGCAGTACTTC.

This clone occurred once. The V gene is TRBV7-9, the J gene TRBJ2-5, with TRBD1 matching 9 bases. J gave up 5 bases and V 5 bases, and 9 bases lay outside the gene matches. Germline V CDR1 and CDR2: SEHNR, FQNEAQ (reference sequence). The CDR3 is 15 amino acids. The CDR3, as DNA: TGTGCCAGCAGCCCCCCAACAGGGGGCAGGGAGACCCAGTACTTC. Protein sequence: CASSPPTGGRETQYF. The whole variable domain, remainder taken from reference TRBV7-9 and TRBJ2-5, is DTGVSQNPRHKITKRGQNVTFRCDPISEHNRLYWYRQTLGQGPEFLTYFQNEAQLEKSRLLSDRFSAERPKGSFSTLEIQRTEQGDSAMYLCASSPPTGGRETQYFGPGTRLLVL.

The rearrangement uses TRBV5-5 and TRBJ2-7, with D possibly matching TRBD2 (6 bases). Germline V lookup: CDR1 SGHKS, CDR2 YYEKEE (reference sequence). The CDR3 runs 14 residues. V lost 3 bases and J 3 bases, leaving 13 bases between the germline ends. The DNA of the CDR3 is TGTGCCAGCAGCTGGGGGGTGGGCCTCTACGAGCAGTACTTC. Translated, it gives CASSWGVGLYEQYF. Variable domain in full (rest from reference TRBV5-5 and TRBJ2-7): DAGVTQSPTHLIKTRGQQVTLRCSPISGHKSVSWYQQVLGQGPQFIFQYYEKEERGRGNFPDRFSARQFPNYSSELNVNALLLGDSALYLCASSWGVGLYEQYFGPGTRLTVT.

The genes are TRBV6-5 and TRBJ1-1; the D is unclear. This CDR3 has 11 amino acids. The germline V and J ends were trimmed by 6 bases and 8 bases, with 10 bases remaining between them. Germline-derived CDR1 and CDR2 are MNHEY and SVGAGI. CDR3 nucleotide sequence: TGTGCCAGCAGCGCCGGGGTCGAAGCTTTCTTT. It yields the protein CASSAGVEAFF.

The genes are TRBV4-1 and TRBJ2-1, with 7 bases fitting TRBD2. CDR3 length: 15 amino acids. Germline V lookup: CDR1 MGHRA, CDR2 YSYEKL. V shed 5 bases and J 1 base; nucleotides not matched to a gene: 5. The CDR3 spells CASSEAGLSYNEQFF. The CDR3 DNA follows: TGCGCCAGCAGCGAAGCGGGGTTATCCTACAATGAGCAGTTCTTC.

The CDR3 DNA sequence: TGTGCCAGCACCTCGACTAGCTTAACGTACAATGAGCAGTTCTTC. Protein: CASTSTSLTYNEQFF. The genes are TRBV27 and TRBJ2-1, with 7 bases matching TRBD2. Losses at the gene ends were 7 bases for V and 4 bases for J; bases not matched to a gene: 10. CDR3 size: 15 residues. Per the germline V gene, CDR1 is MNHEY and CDR2 is SMNVEV (reference sequence).